This T cell receptor beta chain emerged from a study of siplizumab effects on memory and regulatory T cells. Sequencing was performed with immunoSEQ multiplex PCR; in TCRdb, only in-frame clones are kept and a portion is missing. The table has approximately 100,000 clones, 85% to 95% seen once; the top ten hold about 12%. The CDR3 has 13 amino acids. Germline CDR1 reads SGHTA; CDR2 reads FQGTGA. The junction had 1 base not matched to a gene; V was cut back by 3 bases and J by 2 bases. Study-wide points: Memory cells that were CD4+ and unstimulated gave rise to alloreactive sequences, which siplizumab significantly reduced.

Points on this clone: Its specificity is not known.

The TCR originated in a human donor in good health. This sequence joins TRBV7-3 and TRBJ2-7, with 7 bases that match TRBD1. The sample was non-Treg CD4+ T cells sorted from blood. The CDR3 is CASSLGQPYEQYF. CDR3 nucleotide sequence: TGTGCCAGCAGCTTGGGACAGCCCTACGAGCAGTACTTC.